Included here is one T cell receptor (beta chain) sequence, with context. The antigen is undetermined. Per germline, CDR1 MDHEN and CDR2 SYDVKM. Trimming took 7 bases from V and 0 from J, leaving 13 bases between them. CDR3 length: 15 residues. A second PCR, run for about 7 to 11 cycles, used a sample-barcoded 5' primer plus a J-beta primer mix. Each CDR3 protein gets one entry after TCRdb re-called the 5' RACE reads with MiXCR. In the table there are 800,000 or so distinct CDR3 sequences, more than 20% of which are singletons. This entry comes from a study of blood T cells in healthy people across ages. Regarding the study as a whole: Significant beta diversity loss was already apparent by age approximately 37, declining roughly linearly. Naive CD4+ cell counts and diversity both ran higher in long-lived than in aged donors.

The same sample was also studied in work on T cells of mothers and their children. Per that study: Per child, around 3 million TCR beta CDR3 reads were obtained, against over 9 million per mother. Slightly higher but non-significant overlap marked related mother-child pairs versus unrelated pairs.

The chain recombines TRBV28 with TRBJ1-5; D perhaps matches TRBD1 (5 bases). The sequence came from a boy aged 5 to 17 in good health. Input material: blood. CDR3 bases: TGTGCCAGCAATAGACAGTTCCATAGCAATCAGCCCCAGCATTTT. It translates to CASNRQFHSNQPQHF.